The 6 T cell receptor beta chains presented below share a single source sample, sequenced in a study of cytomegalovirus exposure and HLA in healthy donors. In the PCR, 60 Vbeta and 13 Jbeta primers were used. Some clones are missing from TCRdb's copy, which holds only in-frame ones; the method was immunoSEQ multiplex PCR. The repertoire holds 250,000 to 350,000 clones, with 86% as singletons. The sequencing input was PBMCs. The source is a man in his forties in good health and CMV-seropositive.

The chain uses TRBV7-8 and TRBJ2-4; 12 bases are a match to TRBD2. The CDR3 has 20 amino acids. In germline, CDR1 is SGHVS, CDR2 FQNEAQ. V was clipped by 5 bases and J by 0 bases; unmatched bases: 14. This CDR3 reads CASSPRWLAGGRVAKNIQYF. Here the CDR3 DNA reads TGTGCCAGCAGCCCCCGCTGGCTAGCGGGAGGGCGGGTAGCCAAAAACATTCAGTACTTC.

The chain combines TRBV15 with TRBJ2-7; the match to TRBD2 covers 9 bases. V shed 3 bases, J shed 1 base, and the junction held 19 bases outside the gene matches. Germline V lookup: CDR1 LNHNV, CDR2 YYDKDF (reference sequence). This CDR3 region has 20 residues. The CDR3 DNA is TGTGCCACCAGCAGGCAAAATTCCCCATTTTGGCGGGAGGGTTCCTACGAGCAGTACTTC. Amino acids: CATSRQNSPFWREGSYEQYF.

The CDR3 spells CASSLIQMNTGELFF. CDR3 sequence (DNA): TGCGCCAGCAGCTTGATACAGATGAACACCGGGGAGCTGTTTTTT. The chain combines TRBV5-1 with TRBJ2-2, with D hard to call. This CDR3 has 15 amino acids. Trimming pared 1 base from V and 1 base from J, leaving 8 bases between. Germline lookup yields CDR1 SGHRS and CDR2 YFSETQ.

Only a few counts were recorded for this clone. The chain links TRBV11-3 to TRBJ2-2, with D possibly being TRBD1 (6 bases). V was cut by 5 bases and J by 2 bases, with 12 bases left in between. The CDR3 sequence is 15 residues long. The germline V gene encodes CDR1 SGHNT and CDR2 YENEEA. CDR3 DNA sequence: TGTGCCAGCAGCGTCACCAGGGGAAACACCGGGGAGCTGTTTTTT. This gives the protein CASSVTRGNTGELFF.

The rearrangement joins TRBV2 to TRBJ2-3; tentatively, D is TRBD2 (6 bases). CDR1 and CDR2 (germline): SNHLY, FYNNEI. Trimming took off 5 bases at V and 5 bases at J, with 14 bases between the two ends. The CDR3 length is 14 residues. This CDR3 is CASSPSALGDTQYF. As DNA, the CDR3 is TGTGCCAGCAGTCCTAGCGCCCTGGGAGATACGCAGTATTTT.

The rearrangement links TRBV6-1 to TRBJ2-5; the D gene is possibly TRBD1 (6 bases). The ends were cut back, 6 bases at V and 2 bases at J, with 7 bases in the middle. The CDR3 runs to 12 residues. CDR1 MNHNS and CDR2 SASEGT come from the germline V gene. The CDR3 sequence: CASRGGQETQYF. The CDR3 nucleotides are TGTGCCAGCAGAGGGGGACAAGAGACCCAGTACTTC.